The subject of this entry is one TCR delta chain. No antigen is known for it. These data are taken from a study of Vδ1+ human thymocytes. After alphabeta T cell depletion, CD3+ Vdelta1+ Vdelta2- thymocytes were sorted. This CDR3 spans 20 amino acids. V gave up 4 bases and J gave up 0 bases; unmatched junction bases: 18. Germline V gene lookup returns CDR1 TSWWSYY and CDR2 QGS. RNA was extracted from the cells and then reverse transcribed. The CDR3 regions were amplified by multiplex PCR from V-gene primers to a constant-region primer. TCRdb reanalyzed the multiplex PCR reads using CATT. The data hold roughly 76,000 delta-chain clones, with around 35% observed a single time. The study's findings and limits: Highly polyclonal TRG and TRD repertoires with Gaussian CDR3 length distributions appeared in thymus. Unlike peripheral blood Vdelta1+ controls, thymic delta-chain sequences included around 18% Vdelta2 and few Vdelta3.

This sequence originates from a boy under two years old who had congenital heart surgery. Sequenced: Vdelta1+ gamma-delta thymocytes from the thymus. As to subset: FACS-sorted CD3+ TCRalphabeta- TCRVdelta1+ TCRVdelta2- thymocytes. The genes are TRDV1 and TRDJ1, with TRDD3 matching 9 bases. The CDR3 DNA reads TGTGCTCTTGGGGTGACGCTCCCCCCACTTGCTGGGGGATACACCGATAAACTCATCTTT. Translating it yields CALGVTLPPLAGGYTDKLIF.